The following is a T cell receptor (beta chain) sequence with its context. Its antigen remains unidentified. The authors prepared the TCRbeta library with unique molecular identifiers. TCRdb called the PCR reads again in MiXCR, with one record for every CDR3 protein. The sample has some 600,000 distinct CDR3 sequences, 10% to 15% seen once. Germline CDR1 DFQATT, CDR2 SNEGSKA (reference sequence). The CDR3 covers 14 residues. With 3 bases clipped from V and 3 bases from J, the junction kept 6 bases outside the gene matches. These data originate in a study of T-cell reconstitution after alpha-beta-depleted transplantation in children. Study-level findings and limits: T cells produced anew were the main source of T-cell counts and diversity one year after transplant. Some patients showed high day-60 TCRbeta diversity, which derived from surviving recipient T cells and thymic progenitors. In patients about two months after transplant, alpha-beta T cells reportedly arose from several hundred expanded graft clones.

This clonotype was obtained from a male patient between 10 and 17 years old who had a stem cell transplant for acute myeloid leukemia, so the T cells may come from the graft donor. The chain carries TRBV20-1 and TRBJ2-5, with 8 bases aligning to TRBD1. This specimen consisted of PBMCs, mostly from graft donor cells, obtained 360 days after TCRalphabeta/CD19-depleted stem cell transplant. CDR3 DNA sequence: TGCAGTGCTAGGCTCCCAGGGGGCGAAGAGACCCAGTACTTC. Translating gives CSARLPGGEETQYF.